The 2 T cell receptor beta chains below come from one sample, sequenced in a study of cytomegalovirus exposure and HLA in healthy donors. With 60 Vbeta and 13 Jbeta primers, the PCR was carried out. Some clones are missing from TCRdb's copy, which holds only in-frame ones; the method was immunoSEQ multiplex PCR. The table lists fewer than 250,000 clones, 80% to 90% of them singletons. The sequenced sample was PBMCs. The receptors derive from a man aged 25 to 40 in good health and CMV-seronegative.

This clone has only one observation. Relative to the germline gene, one junction end is altered; a read error may explain this. The V call is TRBV2, the J call TRBJ2-6, with TRBD2 as a possible D gene (6 bases). CDR3 size: 15 residues. Germline values: CDR1 SNHLY, CDR2 FYNNEI. The DNA of the CDR3 is TGTGCCAGCATCGCCGGGAGCTCTGGGGCCAGCGTCCTGACTTTC. Translating it yields CASIAGSSGASVLTF. The full variable domain, completed using reference TRBV2 and TRBJ2-6, is EPEVTQTPSHQVTQMGQEVILRCVPISNHLYFYWYRQILGQKVEFLVSFYNNEISEKSEIFDDQFSVERPDGSNFTLKIRSTKLEDSAMYFCASIAGSSGASVLTFGAGSRLTVL.

The chain employs TRBV5-1 and TRBJ1-1; D may be TRBD1 (5 bases). The CDR3 is made up of 14 amino acids. V was shortened by 3 bases and J by 5 bases, with 14 bases between the two germline ends. Per germline, CDR1 SGHRS and CDR2 YFSETQ. The CDR3 loop reads CASSSGLLGTEAFF. The CDR3 DNA reads as TGCGCCAGCAGCTCGGGACTCCTTGGGACTGAAGCTTTCTTT.